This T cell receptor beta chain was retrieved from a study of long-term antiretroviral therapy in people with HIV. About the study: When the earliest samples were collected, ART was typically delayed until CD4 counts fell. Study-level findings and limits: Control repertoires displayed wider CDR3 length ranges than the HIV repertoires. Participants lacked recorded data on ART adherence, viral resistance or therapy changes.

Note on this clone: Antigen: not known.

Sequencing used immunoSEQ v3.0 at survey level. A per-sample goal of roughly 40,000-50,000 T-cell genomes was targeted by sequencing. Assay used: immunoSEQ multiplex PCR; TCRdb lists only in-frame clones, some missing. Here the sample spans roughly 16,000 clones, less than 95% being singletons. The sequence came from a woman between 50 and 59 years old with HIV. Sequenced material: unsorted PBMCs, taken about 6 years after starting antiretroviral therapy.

CDR3 in DNA: TGTGCCAGCTCCAGGAGCGGGACCTACGAGCAGTACTTC. Its protein is CASSRSGTYEQYF. The chain couples TRBV18 to TRBJ2-7; 7 bases fit TRBD2. There are 13 residues in the CDR3. Germline trimming cut 6 bases from V and 2 bases from J; bases unmatched to any gene: 4. The germline gives CDR1 KGHSH, CDR2 LQKENI.